These 6 T cell receptor beta chains were all obtained from the same sample, sequenced in a study of control samples from healthy donors and cancer patients. The table came from immunoSEQ multiplex PCR; TCRdb's copy has only in-frame clones and leaves some out. The sample lists roughly 45,000 clones, approximately 86% occurring once. The sequencing sample was made of PBMCs. All receptors come from a woman between 50 and 59 years old with lung cancer.

The V and J genes are TRBV18 and TRBJ1-1; the D gene is possibly TRBD1 (5 bases). Trimming took off 3 bases at V and 0 bases at J, with 14 bases between the two ends. From germline, CDR1 is KGHSH and CDR2 LQKENI. This CDR3 contains 16 residues. CDR3 bases: TGTGCCAGCTCACCGACTCCAGGGTACATGAACACTGAAGCTTTCTTT. Amino acid sequence: CASSPTPGYMNTEAFF.

V usage is TRBV30 and J usage is TRBJ2-5; the D is unclear. Germline V gene data show CDR1 as GTSNPN and CDR2 as SVGIG (reference sequence). The CDR3 covers 14 residues. Trimming removed 1 base from V and 1 base from J, with 10 bases in between. The CDR3 bases are TGTGCCTGGAGTGGCCGACCGTTCCAAGAGACCCAGTACTTC. It specifies CAWSGRPFQETQYF.

This clone was counted once. The rearrangement joins TRBV19 to TRBJ1-1; the match to TRBD1 covers 7 bases. The CDR3 totals 13 residues. The germline CDR1 and CDR2 sequences are LNHDA and SQIVND (reference sequence). After removal of 6 bases from V and 7 bases from J, the junction contained 8 bases not matched to a gene. CDR3 residues: CASRRGQANEAFF. The CDR3 DNA sequence: TGTGCCAGTAGGAGAGGACAGGCGAATGAAGCTTTCTTT.

This clone was observed once. The V call is TRBV9, the J call TRBJ1-2; the D gene is possibly TRBD1 (6 bases). CDR1 and CDR2 from the germline V gene are SGDLS and YYNGEE. Trimming left V 3 bases short and J 4 bases short, with 13 bases between. The CDR3 is 14 amino acids. CDR3 DNA sequence: TGTGCCAGCAGCGGGGGGGTGGACAGCTATGGCTACACCTTC. This encodes CASSGGVDSYGYTF.

The chain has TRBV7-8 and TRBJ1-3; tentatively, D is TRBD1 (5 bases). Germline V gene lookup returns CDR1 SGHVS and CDR2 FQNEAQ. The CDR3 totals 17 residues. V lost 0 bases to trimming and J lost 7 bases, with 19 bases between them. CDR3 DNA sequence: TGTGCCAGCAGCTTAGCTGGGGCCACAGCGTCCCGTAACACCATATATTTT. This codes for CASSLAGATASRNTIYF.

CDR3 amino acids: CASSYHGQGAFYGYTF. The CDR3 DNA reads as TGTGCCAGCAGTTACCACGGACAGGGGGCCTTCTATGGCTACACCTTC. V and J are TRBV27 and TRBJ1-2; 11 bases are a match to TRBD1. This CDR3 contains 16 residues. The trim removed 4 bases at V and 4 bases at J, leaving 8 bases unmatched. Per the germline V gene, CDR1 is MNHEY and CDR2 is SMNVEV (reference sequence).